The 28 T cell receptor beta chains reported below all come from one sample, sequenced in a study of T cell changes during pregnancy in multiple sclerosis. Method: immunoSEQ multiplex PCR; TCRdb's copy keeps in-frame clones and lacks some. The sample consists of about 35,000 clones, around nine tenths of them appearing once. This specimen was CD4+ T cells from peripheral blood mononuclear cells, taken after pregnancy. The receptors originated from a female donor in good health, enrolled as a control in a pregnancy study.

This chain connects TRBV7-2 to TRBJ1-4; D not resolved. Germline CDR1 SGHTA, CDR2 FQGNSA. Between the trimmed V and J ends, which lost 3 bases and 8 bases, there was a span of 13 bases. The CDR3 runs 14 residues. The CDR3 sequence is CASSLFFNGEKLFF. The CDR3 DNA reads as TGTGCCAGCAGCTTGTTTTTTAACGGGGAAAAACTGTTTTTT. The whole variable domain, filled in from reference TRBV7-2 and TRBJ1-4, reads GAGVSQSPSNKVTEKGKDVELRCDPISGHTALYWYRQSLGQGLEFLIYFQGNSAPDKSGLPSDRFSAERTGGSVSTLTIQRTQQEDSAVYLCASSLFFNGEKLFFGSGTQLSVL.

The chain uses TRBV5-1 and TRBJ2-7, with TRBD1 matching over 9 bases. Per the germline V gene, CDR1 is SGHRS and CDR2 is YFSETQ. This CDR3 is 15 amino acids long. Losses at the gene ends were 3 bases for V and 5 bases for J; bases not matched to a gene: 9. The CDR3 coding sequence is TGCGCCAGCAGCTCTACCGGGACAGGGAAAGACGAGCAGTACTTC. It translates to CASSSTGTGKDEQYF.

The rearrangement joins TRBV23-1 to TRBJ2-7; possibly TRBD1 for D (5 bases). TRBV23-1 is classed as an ORF, of uncertain function. The CDR3 is 15 residues long. V lost 0 bases and J 3 bases, leaving 12 bases between the germline ends. The CDR3: CASSQSHVDSYEQYF. The CDR3, as DNA: TGCGCCAGCAGTCAATCTCATGTCGACAGCTACGAGCAGTACTTC.

V usage is TRBV5-6 and J usage is TRBJ1-5, with D possibly matching TRBD1 (5 bases). CDR1 is SGHDT, CDR2 YYEEEE, per germline. V lost 0 bases and J lost 4, with 5 bases in between. CDR3 length: 13 amino acids. The CDR3 region is CASSLGQNQPQHF. Here the CDR3 DNA reads TGTGCCAGCAGCTTGGGACAGAATCAGCCCCAGCATTTT.

The chain couples TRBV11-2 to TRBJ2-1, with 11 bases that match TRBD2. Looked up from germline, CDR1 is SGHAT and CDR2 is FQNNGV. V shed 5 bases, J shed 4 bases, and the junction held 7 bases outside the gene matches. The CDR3 spans 16 residues. The CDR3 loop is CASSPIAGGRYNEQFF. The CDR3, as DNA: TGTGCCAGCAGCCCCATAGCGGGGGGGCGGTACAATGAGCAGTTCTTC.

The chain combines TRBV21-1 with TRBJ2-1; the DNA was not compared with TRBD2, the D call given in the table. TRBV21-1 is annotated as a pseudogene. CDR3 size: 18 residues. In nucleotides, the CDR3 is TGTGCCAGCAGCAAAGGCAGGACTAGCGGGATGTCCTACAATGAGCAGTTCTTC. Protein: CASSKGRTSGMSYNEQFF.

The rearrangement joins TRBV6-9 to TRBJ2-7, with D uncertain. Germline V gene lookup returns CDR1 MNHGY and CDR2 SVAAGI. Trimming removed 11 bases at V and 4 bases at J, with 12 bases between. The CDR3 length is 11 residues. The CDR3 region is CARQPGYEQYF. As DNA, the CDR3 is TGTGCCCGCCAACCGGGTTACGAGCAGTACTTC.

V and J are TRBV4-1 and TRBJ2-1, with 8 bases matching TRBD2. Per germline, CDR1 MGHRA and CDR2 YSYEKL. The CDR3 loop spans 16 amino acids. The ends lost 2 bases at V and 8 bases at J; junction bases unmatched: 11. This CDR3 reads CASSQLAIAGSYEQFF. The CDR3 nucleotides are TGCGCCAGCAGCCAATTGGCGATAGCGGGATCCTATGAGCAGTTCTTC.

The chain joins TRBV28 to TRBJ1-5; D is possibly TRBD1 (5 bases). V dropped 10 bases and J dropped 0 bases, with 10 bases sitting between them. This CDR3 is 13 amino acids long. Per the germline V gene, CDR1 is MDHEN and CDR2 is SYDVKM. The CDR3 is CATAGGSNQPQHF. The CDR3 region has the DNA TGTGCCACTGCCGGGGGTAGCAATCAGCCCCAGCATTTT.

The CDR3 loop reads CASRQGTNEKLFF. In DNA form, the CDR3 reads TGTGCCAGCAGACAGGGAACTAATGAAAAACTGTTTTTT. V is TRBV6-1 and J is TRBJ1-4, with a weak D call TRBD1 (6 bases). This CDR3 contains 13 residues. Germline CDR1 reads MNHNS; CDR2 reads SASEGT. V was cut by 6 bases and J by 1 base, with 6 bases left in between.

V and J are TRBV27 and TRBJ1-1; unclear D gene. Germline V gene data show CDR1 as MNHEY and CDR2 as SMNVEV (reference sequence). The V end lost 2 bases, the J end lost 1 base, and 8 bases lay between the germline ends. CDR3 length: 14 residues. The CDR3 DNA reads as TGTGCCAGCAGTTTACCAGGAAAGAACACTGAAGCTTTCTTT. The encoded protein is CASSLPGKNTEAFF.

The chain recombines TRBV29-1 with TRBJ2-2; TRBD2 agrees at 8 bases. The CDR3 extends over 16 amino acids. The germline V gene has CDR1 SQVTM and CDR2 ANQGSEA. Losses at the gene ends were 6 bases for V and 5 bases for J; bases not matched to a gene: 14. CDR3 DNA: TGCAGCGTGGGGGCTAGCGGGTGGGGCTCAACCGGGGAGCTGTTTTTT. It is translated as CSVGASGWGSTGELFF.

This clone was observed a few times. The V gene is TRBV29-1, the J gene TRBJ1-1; TRBD1 matches 8 bases. This CDR3 is built from 12 residues. With V trimmed by 7 bases and J by 5 bases, 6 bases remained unmatched. Per the germline V gene, CDR1 is SQVTM and CDR2 is ANQGSEA. CDR3 DNA sequence: TGCAGCGACCATGACAGGGGAACTGAAGCTTTCTTT. It specifies CSDHDRGTEAFF. The variable domain in full, completed from reference TRBV29-1 and TRBJ1-1, reads SAVISQKPSRDICQRGTSLTIQCQVDSQVTMMFWYRQQPGQSLTLIATANQGSEATYESGFVIDKFPISRPNLTFSTLTVSNMSPEDSSIYLCSDHDRGTEAFFGQGTRLTVV.

The chain is built from TRBV7-2 and TRBJ2-2; 8 nucleotides match TRBD2. Germline V gene sequence: CDR1 SGHTA, CDR2 FQGNSA. The length of the CDR3 is 16 residues. Unmatched junction bases numbered 2, after V lost 1 base and J lost 1 base. The CDR3 DNA reads TGTGCCAGCAGCTTAGTTGCGGGGGGGAACACCGGGGAGCTGTTTTTT. It specifies CASSLVAGGNTGELFF. Complete variable domain (other parts from reference TRBV7-2 and TRBJ2-2): GAGVSQSPSNKVTEKGKDVELRCDPISGHTALYWYRQSLGQGLEFLIYFQGNSAPDKSGLPSDRFSAERTGGSVSTLTIQRTQQEDSAVYLCASSLVAGGNTGELFFGEGSRLTVL.

This chain connects TRBV7-7 to TRBJ2-5; TRBD2 agrees at 10 bases. The CDR3 is 16 amino acids. CDR1 and CDR2 (germline): SSHAT, FNYEAQ (reference sequence). Germline trimming cut 3 bases from V and 4 bases from J; bases unmatched to any gene: 8. The CDR3 sequence is CASSFGLAGEGETQYF. CDR3 sequence (DNA): TGTGCCAGCAGCTTCGGGCTAGCGGGGGAAGGAGAGACCCAGTACTTC.

This chain joins TRBV9 and TRBJ1-5, with 7 bases identical to TRBD1. CDR3 length: 15 residues. Germline lookup yields CDR1 SGDLS and CDR2 YYNGEE. The trim removed 9 bases at V and 1 base at J, leaving 10 bases unmatched. CDR3 nucleotides: TGTGCCAACAAGCGACAGGGACAGAGCAATCAGCCCCAGCATTTT. This codes for CANKRQGQSNQPQHF. Full variable domain (missing parts from reference TRBV9 and TRBJ1-5): DSGVTQTPKHLITATGQRVTLRCSPRSGDLSVYWYQQSLDQGLQFLIQYYNGEERAKGNILERFSAQQFPDLHSELNLSSLELGDSALYFCANKRQGQSNQPQHFGDGTRLSIL.

This chain uses TRBV5-4 with TRBJ2-2; TRBD1 agrees at 10 bases. CDR3 length equals 15 residues. The V gene's germline CDR1 is SGHNT and CDR2 YYREEE (reference sequence). The J segment lost 2 bases and the V segment lost 5 bases, leaving 3 bases of the junction unmatched. The CDR3, as DNA: TGTGCCAGCAGGTCGACAGGGGGCAACACCGGGGAGCTGTTTTTT. Its translation is CASRSTGGNTGELFF.

The chain has TRBV5-1 and TRBJ1-1, with D tentatively TRBD1 (6 bases). CDR1 SGHRS and CDR2 YFSETQ come from the germline V gene. The V gene lost 4 bases and the J gene lost 2 bases, with 12 bases spanning the gap. The CDR3 is 14 amino acids. The CDR3 DNA follows: TGCGCCAGCAGCATAGGACAGACTAACACTGAAGCTTTCTTT. This translates into CASSIGQTNTEAFF.

The chain combines TRBV29-1 with TRBJ1-2; D is undetermined. CDR1 is SQVTM and CDR2 is ANQGSEA in the germline V gene. Trimming cost V 5 bases and J 3 bases, with 10 bases left between them. The CDR3 loop spans 12 amino acids. For the CDR3, the DNA is TGCAGCGTTTCGGTCACGGACTATGGCTACACCTTC. This translates into CSVSVTDYGYTF.

V and J are TRBV19 and TRBJ1-6; 7 positions match TRBD1. CDR3 length equals 16 residues. Germline V gives CDR1 LNHDA, CDR2 SQIVND (reference sequence). V lost 4 bases and J lost 5; bases outside the gene matches: 8. Here the CDR3 reads CASSTLGGQNNSPLHF. In DNA form, the CDR3 reads TGTGCCAGTAGTACGCTGGGGGGACAGAATAATTCACCCCTCCACTTT. Based on the CDR3 plus reference TRBV19 and TRBJ1-6, the full variable domain is DGGITQSPKYLFRKEGQNVTLSCEQNLNHDAMYWYRQDPGQGLRLIYYSQIVNDFQKGDIAEGYSVSREKKESFPLTVTSAQKNPTAFYLCASSTLGGQNNSPLHFGNGTRLTVT.

This sequence joins TRBV28 and TRBJ2-2, with 10 nucleotides matching TRBD1. The germline CDR1 and CDR2 sequences are MDHEN and SYDVKM. The CDR3 contains 15 residues. Losses at the gene ends were 10 bases for V and 4 bases for J; bases not matched to a gene: 9. CDR3 bases: TGTGCCACCATACAGGACAGGGGGGGCACCGGGGAGCTGTTTTTT. Amino acids: CATIQDRGGTGELFF.

Only one count was recorded for this clone. V is TRBV5-1 and J is TRBJ1-1; 10 bases are shared with TRBD1. V lost 5 bases to trimming and J lost 7 bases; unmatched junction nucleotides: 5. The germline CDR1 and CDR2 sequences are SGHRS and YFSETQ. The CDR3 contains 13 residues. In nucleotides, the CDR3 is TGCGCCAGCAGTCAGGGACAGGGGATTGAAGCTTTCTTT. Protein sequence: CASSQGQGIEAFF.

The table lists this clone with a count of one. V is TRBV30 and J is TRBJ2-1; the D gene is possibly TRBD2 (6 bases). This CDR3 has 12 residues. The germline gives CDR1 GTSNPN, CDR2 SVGIG (reference sequence). Trimming took 0 bases from V and 10 from J, leaving 10 bases between them. CDR3 bases: TGTGCCTGGAGTGTACTAGCCAGCGAGCAGTTCTTC. Its protein product is CAWSVLASEQFF.

This rearrangement joins TRBV7-2 to TRBJ1-6; 7 positions match TRBD1. Germline CDR1 is SGHTA and CDR2 is FQGNSA. The trim removed 5 bases at V and 7 bases at J, leaving 11 bases unmatched. This CDR3 region has 16 residues. In nucleotides, the CDR3 is TGTGCCAGCAGCCGGGACAGCTTCCGATTAAATTCACCCCTCCACTTT. This encodes CASSRDSFRLNSPLHF.

The gene calls are TRBV15 and TRBJ1-5, with D perhaps TRBD1 (6 bases). Germline V gene sequence: CDR1 LNHNV, CDR2 YYDKDF (reference sequence). This CDR3 spans 18 amino acids. The V gene lost 0 bases and the J gene lost 0 bases, with 15 bases spanning the gap. Here the CDR3 DNA reads TGTGCCACCAGCAGAGAGACAGGACCCCTCTATAGCAATCAGCCCCAGCATTTT. Residues: CATSRETGPLYSNQPQHF.

The chain carries TRBV21-1 and TRBJ1-5; TRBD1, as called in the table, went unchecked against the DNA. TRBV21-1 is assigned pseudogene status. This CDR3 spans 16 amino acids. The CDR3 coding sequence is TGTGCCAGCAGCAAAGGAGCAAGGGGCAGCAATCAGCCCCAGCATTTT. It is translated as CASSKGARGSNQPQHF.

The genes are TRBV30 and TRBJ2-5, with 7 bases lining up with TRBD2. CDR3 length equals 14 residues. Germline CDR1 GTSNPN, CDR2 SVGIG (reference sequence). V trimming: 4 bases; J trimming: 5 bases; junction bases outside the gene matches: 10. In DNA, the CDR3 is TGTGCCTGGAAAGCGGGAAGTTGGCTGGAGACCCAGTACTTC. It translates to CAWKAGSWLETQYF.

The chain links TRBV11-3 to TRBJ2-5, with 11 positions matching TRBD2. Looked up from germline, CDR1 is SGHNT and CDR2 is YENEEA. V gave up 3 bases and J gave up 9 bases; unmatched junction bases: 3. The CDR3 extends over 13 amino acids. CDR3 DNA sequence: TGTGCCAGCAGCTTTACTAGCGGGAGCCCCCAGTACTTC. It translates to CASSFTSGSPQYF.